Presented here are 13 T cell receptor beta chains from one specimen sequenced in a study of tumor-infiltrating lymphocytes in localized non-small cell lung cancer. Clones were read by immunoSEQ multiplex PCR, and TCRdb kept only the in-frame ones, dropping some. The sample includes over 15,000 clones, about 75% seen only once; the top ten take around 6%. Sequences were obtained from lung tumor tissue. All receptors come from a human donor with non-small cell lung cancer.

The chain links TRBV20-1 to TRBJ2-1; D unresolved. CDR3 size: 11 residues. V was cut by 4 bases and J by 10 bases, with 11 bases left in between. The germline V gene has CDR1 DFQATT and CDR2 SNEGSKA (reference sequence). The CDR3 DNA reads as TGCAGTGCTAAAAAATCAGACGAGCAGTTCTTC. As protein: CSAKKSDEQFF.

The chain is built from TRBV27 and TRBJ2-7; 8 bases are a match to TRBD2. The CDR3 totals 14 residues. Germline loops: CDR1 MNHEY, CDR2 SMNVEV (reference sequence). V shed 6 bases, J shed 2 bases, and the junction held 6 bases outside the gene matches. As DNA, the CDR3 is TGTGCCAGCAGACCGAGACTAGCGACCTACGAGCAGTACTTC. Protein sequence: CASRPRLATYEQYF.

In this sample, this clone turned up a few times. The chain links TRBV7-2 to TRBJ2-7; 9 positions match TRBD2. The CDR3 has 16 residues. V was pared by 2 bases and J by 3 bases, with 8 bases of the junction left unmatched. The germline CDR1 and CDR2 sequences are SGHTA and FQGNSA. The CDR3 DNA reads TGTGCCAGCAGCTTACAGCTAGCGGGATTAAACTACGAGCAGTACTTC. Its protein is CASSLQLAGLNYEQYF.

This clone was seen only once. The chain employs TRBV6-5 and TRBJ2-7; D is undetermined. The germline CDR1 and CDR2 sequences are MNHEY and SVGAGI. V was shortened by 0 bases and J by 5 bases, with 14 bases between the two germline ends. The CDR3 consists of 15 residues. The CDR3 reads CASSYSIGFTHEQYF. Here the CDR3 DNA reads TGTGCCAGCAGTTACTCGATAGGATTTACACACGAGCAGTACTTC.

This chain links TRBV4-3 with TRBJ2-5, with 7 nucleotides matching TRBD2. The CDR3 contains 14 residues. The trim removed 3 bases at V and 3 bases at J, leaving 4 bases unmatched. In germline, CDR1 is LGHNA, CDR2 YSLEER. The chain's CDR3 is CASSQRGGEETQYF. CDR3 in DNA: TGCGCCAGCAGCCAGCGGGGAGGGGAAGAGACCCAGTACTTC.

The chain carries TRBV28 and TRBJ2-3; D ambiguous. The CDR3 loop spans 13 amino acids. V was clipped by 6 bases and J by 4 bases, with 11 bases between them. CDR1 is MDHEN, CDR2 SYDVKM, per germline. Written as DNA, the CDR3 is TGTGCCAGCAGCCAACCCTTATCAGATACGCAGTATTTT. Amino acids: CASSQPLSDTQYF.

The V gene is TRBV7-2, the J gene TRBJ2-1; 9 nucleotides match TRBD2. This CDR3 is 17 amino acids long. Germline values: CDR1 SGHTA, CDR2 FQGNSA. The V segment lost 1 base and the J segment 8 bases; nucleotides outside the gene matches: 12. CDR3 sequence (DNA): TGTGCCAGCAGCTTAGGTGTAGCGGGAGAAAAGCCCGATGAGCAGTTCTTC. This gives the protein CASSLGVAGEKPDEQFF.

V usage is TRBV11-2 and J usage is TRBJ2-5; 12 bases fit TRBD1. The CDR3 covers 15 residues. Per germline, CDR1 SGHAT and CDR2 FQNNGV. The V and J ends lost 5 bases and 7 bases, in that order; junction bases with no gene match: 8. CDR3 loop: CASSSSGTGGATQYF. In DNA form, the CDR3 reads TGTGCCAGCAGCAGTTCCGGGACAGGGGGCGCGACCCAGTACTTC.

This chain joins TRBV19 and TRBJ2-1, with a weak D call TRBD2 (6 bases). The CDR3 runs 15 residues. Germline V CDR1 and CDR2: LNHDA, SQIVND (reference sequence). The V and J ends lost 2 bases and 3 bases respectively, with 11 bases between them. The CDR3 sequence is CASSILATNYNEQFF. The CDR3 bases are TGTGCCAGTAGTATACTAGCGACAAACTACAATGAGCAGTTCTTC.

This chain links TRBV6-6 with TRBJ2-7; D may correspond to TRBD1 or TRBD2 (5 bases each). The CDR3 runs to 15 residues. The V end lost 2 bases, the J end lost 1 base, and 12 bases lay between the germline ends. CDR1 is MNHNY, CDR2 SVGAGI, per germline (reference sequence). The CDR3 DNA reads TGTGCCAGCAGTTACCGGGGAAGGGGTTCCTACGAGCAGTACTTC. Translated: CASSYRGRGSYEQYF.

In its sample, this clone was seen a few times. The chain links TRBV5-1 to TRBJ1-5; the D gene is possibly TRBD1 (5 bases). CDR1 and CDR2 (germline): SGHRS, YFSETQ. The CDR3 sequence is 15 residues long. V lost 4 bases, J lost 2 bases, and 13 bases lay in between. The CDR3 DNA is TGCGCCAGCAGCGCTCAGGGTGCAGGCAATCAGCCCCAGCATTTT. Translation gives CASSAQGAGNQPQHF.

In DNA form, the CDR3 reads TGCGCCAGCAACCGAAGGGGGGACACCGGGGAGCTGTTTTTT. Its translation: CASNRRGDTGELFF. J is TRBJ2-2 and V is TRBV5-1; D may match TRBD1 or TRBD2 (6 bases each). CDR3 length: 14 residues. In germline, CDR1 is SGHRS, CDR2 YFSETQ. Trimming cost V 6 bases and J 3 bases, with 12 bases left between them.

This clone turned up a few times. The V gene is TRBV6-5, the J gene TRBJ2-7, with D possibly being TRBD2 (5 bases). Germline V gives CDR1 MNHEY, CDR2 SVGAGI. V lost 4 bases, J lost 2 bases, and 12 bases lay in between. This CDR3 has 14 residues. CDR3 nucleotides: TGTGCCAGCAGTTTCTCGGGGTTGGCCTACGAGCAGTACTTC. This sequence encodes CASSFSGLAYEQYF.